The T cell receptor beta chain under discussion was sequenced for a study of identical twins. TCRdb reprocessed the 5' RACE reads via MiXCR and lists one record per CDR3 protein. Here the sample spans about 790,000 distinct CDR3 sequences, roughly 18% being singletons. Losses at the gene ends were 6 bases for V and 6 bases for J; bases not matched to a gene: 3. CDR1 is MNHEY, CDR2 SMNVEV, per germline (reference sequence). The CDR3 contains 13 residues. This same sample was also taken into another study, of T cells expressing NK-cell markers.

Sequenced material: PBMCs. The source is a woman aged 18-29 years in good health. This sequence joins TRBV27 and TRBJ2-7; 12 bases align to TRBD2. This chain's CDR3 is CASRRLAGVEQYF. In DNA form, the CDR3 reads TGTGCCAGCAGGCGACTAGCGGGAGTCGAGCAGTACTTC.